This T cell receptor (beta chain) emerged from a study of blood T cells in healthy people across ages. Study findings and constraints: The study found more naive CD4+ cells and higher diversity in long-lived than aged donors.

Each donor was a healthy Caucasian individual from Russia, aged roughly 6 to 100. The V and J ends lost 6 bases and 0 bases, in that order; junction bases with no gene match: 2. The CDR3 length is 14 residues. CDR1 is MNHEY, CDR2 SMNVEV, per germline (reference sequence). PCR was performed a second time for about 6 to 12 cycles using a sample-barcoded 5' primer and a J-beta primer mix. Via MiXCR, TCRdb re-called the 5' RACE reads, giving one row per CDR3 protein. The sample includes about 1.4 million distinct CDR3 sequences, approximately 59% of them seen just once. This clonotype was seen a few times. No antigen is known for it.

The clonotype originates from a man between 18 and 35 years old in good health. Sequenced input: blood. This chain joins TRBV27 and TRBJ2-7; TRBD2 matches 10 bases. CDR3 region: CASRPSGSSYEQYF. CDR3 DNA: TGTGCCAGCAGGCCTAGCGGGAGCTCCTACGAGCAGTACTTC.